The T cell receptor (beta chain) described here comes from a study of blood T cell repertoires in COVID-19. Whole-study context: The United States, Italy and Spain provided the acute and convalescent COVID-19 samples.

As originally analysed: Estimation of nucleated cell counts relied on the amplification of reference gene primers. The method was immunoSEQ multiplex PCR; TCRdb's version includes in-frame clones alone and lacks a portion of them. The V and J calls and the clone size are those of that table, but D and trimming were determined from the DNA. The sample lists about 68,000 clones; approximately 89% were seen once. The sequence derives from a human donor in a cohort sampled during active COVID-19. The sequenced sample was peripheral blood.

CDR3 in amino acids: CASSVDRLFSEAFF. Written as DNA, the CDR3 is TGTGCCAGCTCAGTGGACAGGCTTTTCTCCGAAGCTTTCTTT. The chain is built from TRBV18 and TRBJ1-1; TRBD1 aligns across 7 bases. Trimming at V came to 5 bases and at J to 8 bases, leaving 11 bases not matched to a gene. The CDR3 has 14 residues. In germline, CDR1 is KGHSH, CDR2 LQKENI.